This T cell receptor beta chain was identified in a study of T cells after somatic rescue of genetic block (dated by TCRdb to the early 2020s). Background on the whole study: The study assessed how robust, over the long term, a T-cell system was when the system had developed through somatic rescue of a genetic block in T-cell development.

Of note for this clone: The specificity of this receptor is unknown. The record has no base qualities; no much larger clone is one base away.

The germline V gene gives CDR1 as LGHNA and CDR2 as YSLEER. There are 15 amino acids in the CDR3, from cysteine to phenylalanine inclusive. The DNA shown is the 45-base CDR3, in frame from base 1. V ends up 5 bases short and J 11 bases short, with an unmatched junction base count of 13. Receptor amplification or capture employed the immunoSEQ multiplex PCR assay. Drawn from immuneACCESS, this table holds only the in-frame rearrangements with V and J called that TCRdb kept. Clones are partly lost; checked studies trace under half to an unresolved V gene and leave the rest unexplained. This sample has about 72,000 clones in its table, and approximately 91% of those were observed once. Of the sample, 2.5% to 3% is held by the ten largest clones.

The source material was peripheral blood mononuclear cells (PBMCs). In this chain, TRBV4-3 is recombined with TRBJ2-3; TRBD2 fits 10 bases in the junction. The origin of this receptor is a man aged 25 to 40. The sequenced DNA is TGCGCCAGCAGCGCTTCTAGCGGGAGCCGGATAGAGCAGTATTTT. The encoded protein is CASSASSGSRIEQYF.